The text below deals with one T cell receptor (beta chain). Its antigen is unknown. The sample comes from a study of T cell repertoires in cytomegalovirus infection. The study, taken as a whole, reports: CMV-specific HLA-C-restricted TCR beta clonotypes dominated the ex vivo response.

The CDR3 is 15 residues long. Germline V gene sequence: CDR1 DFQATT, CDR2 SNEGSKA (reference sequence). V gave up 0 bases and J gave up 11 bases; unmatched junction bases: 9. MiXCR was run by TCRdb on the reads, yielding one entry per CDR3 protein. The sample carries roughly 600,000 distinct CDR3 sequences, 24% recorded once. This TCR was recovered from a human donor in good health (CMV status not recorded). Some clones in this sample may be carry-over from other donors' samples. The V call is TRBV20-1, the J call TRBJ1-6; TRBD1 matches at 8 bases. Sequenced input: CD8+ T cells from PBMCs. The CDR3 DNA reads TGCAGTGCTAGAGATGAGGGGACAGGCCTTGCACCCCTCCACTTT. It yields the protein CSARDEGTGLAPLHF.